The rows below give T cell receptor beta chains drawn from one sample of a study of beta chain features in type 1 diabetes. Repertoires were generated with immunoSEQ multiplex PCR, while TCRdb's copy carries only in-frame clones and drops some. The sample yields about 340,000 clones, 13% seen once. Specimen: naive CD4+ T cells from blood. Source of these receptors: a woman aged 18-29 years with type 1 diabetes. The CDR3 runs from the conserved cysteine through the conserved F or W. D genes are given only for firm matches. Rows may omit the clone size; those that give it use once, few, many or a size class.

>TRBV5-1|TRBJ2-1|few|TRBD2
CASSPPGGGHNEQFF
TGCGCCAGCAGTCCACCTGGGGGGGGACACAATGAGCAGTTCTTC
>TRBV18|TRBJ2-3|few|TRBD2
CASSPIHSGSTDTQYF
TGTGCCAGCTCACCAATTCATAGCGGGAGCACAGATACGCAGTATTTT
>TRBV7-2|TRBJ1-1|.|.
CASSLGSGLNTEAFF
TGTGCCAGCAGCTTGGGGAGTGGGTTGAACACTGAAGCTTTCTTT
>TRBV4-1|TRBJ2-1|few|TRBD1
CASSQAVTRGQGDEQFF
TGCGCCAGCAGCCAGGCCGTGACTCGAGGACAGGGCGATGAGCAGTTCTTC
>TRBV6-5|TRBJ2-1|.|TRBD2
CASSFGLARNNEQFF
TGTGCCAGCAGTTTTGGACTAGCAAGGAACAATGAGCAGTTCTTC
>TRBV9|TRBJ2-2|.|.
CASSVDHYNTGELFF
TGTGCCAGCAGCGTCGATCACTATAACACCGGGGAGCTGTTTTTT
>TRBV5-1|TRBJ1-1|.|.
CASSHGQPNTEAFF
TGCGCCAGCAGCCACGGACAGCCCAACACTGAAGCTTTCTTT
>TRBV4-1|TRBJ2-3|.|.
CASSQDPRTDTQYF
TGCGCCAGCAGCCAAGATCCTAGAACAGATACGCAGTATTTT
>TRBV4-1|TRBJ1-1|.|TRBD1
CASSQGQGRNTEAFF
TGCGCCAGCAGCCAAGGACAGGGGAGGAACACTGAAGCTTTCTTT
>TRBV9|TRBJ1-4|.|.
CASSSTGEKLFF
TGTGCCAGCTCCTCAACAGGCGAAAAACTGTTTTTT
>TRBV4-1|TRBJ2-2|.|TRBD1
CASSQDGTGETGELFF
TGCGCCAGCAGCCAGGATGGGACAGGGGAAACCGGGGAGCTGTTTTTT
>TRBV5-4|TRBJ1-1|few|.
CASSLSLWTMGRDTEAFF
TGTGCCAGCAGCCTTTCACTCTGGACAATGGGGAGGGACACTGAAGCTTTCTTT
>TRBV2|TRBJ2-7|few|.
CASSKNTGNLRHEQYF
TGTGCCAGCTCTAAAAATACAGGGAACCTTCGTCACGAGCAGTACTTC
>TRBV19|TRBJ2-2|few|TRBD2
CASSLAGGPPGELFF
TGTGCCAGTAGTTTAGCGGGAGGCCCCCCCGGGGAGCTGTTTTTT
>TRBV5-1|TRBJ2-3|.|TRBD2
CASSFSAGGRGTDTQYF
TGCGCCAGCAGCTTTTCGGCGGGAGGGCGAGGCACAGATACGCAGTATTTT
>TRBV28|TRBJ1-1|.|.
CASSLSMQTEAFF
TGTGCCAGCAGTTTATCTATGCAAACTGAAGCTTTCTTT
>TRBV29-1|TRBJ2-1|few|TRBD2
CSVTSGLGGYNEQFF
TGCAGCGTGACTAGCGGGTTGGGGGGATACAATGAGCAGTTCTTC
>TRBV9|TRBJ2-2|.|TRBD2
CASSVMGLATGELFF
TGTGCCAGCAGCGTAATGGGACTAGCGACCGGGGAGCTGTTTTTT
>TRBV28|TRBJ1-5|.|TRBD1
CASSTFQGAENQPQHF
TGTGCCAGCAGTACCTTTCAGGGGGCGGAAAATCAGCCCCAGCATTTT
>TRBV4-3|TRBJ1-1|few|.
CASSQGPRQNTEAFF
TGCGCCAGCAGCCAAGGACCCAGACAAAACACTGAAGCTTTCTTT
>TRBV20-1|TRBJ2-1|.|.
CSASGSGEFF
TGCAGTGCTTCCGGGAGTGGGGAGTTCTTC
>TRBV5-6|TRBJ2-3|few|TRBD2
CASSFLVPLAVNTDTQYF
TGTGCCAGCAGCTTCTTGGTTCCGCTAGCGGTAAACACAGATACGCAGTATTTT
>TRBV28|TRBJ2-1|.|.
CASSLAPVRSDEQFF
TGTGCCAGCAGTTTAGCGCCAGTAAGAAGCGATGAGCAGTTCTTC
>TRBV5-1|TRBJ2-3|few|TRBD1
CASGPGQGTDTQYF
TGCGCCAGCGGCCCGGGACAGGGCACAGATACGCAGTATTTT
>TRBV18|TRBJ2-7|few|.
CASSLTVSYEQYF
TGTGCCAGCTCACTAACGGTCTCCTACGAGCAGTACTTC
>TRBV5-1|TRBJ1-2|.|.
CASSLGGVLDGYTF
TGCGCCAGCAGCTTGGGGGGGGTCCTGGATGGCTACACCTTC
>TRBV27|TRBJ2-1|few|TRBD1
CASSWDRGRYNEQFF
TGTGCCAGCAGTTGGGACAGGGGACGGTACAATGAGCAGTTCTTC
>TRBV30|TRBJ1-1|few|TRBD1
CAWSRDSRTEAFF
TGTGCCTGGAGCCGGGACAGTCGGACTGAAGCTTTCTTT
>TRBV11-2|TRBJ2-3|few|.
CASSFQGTDTQYF
TGTGCCAGCAGCTTTCAGGGGACGGATACGCAGTATTTT
>TRBV4-3|TRBJ2-4|few|TRBD2
CASSQDVSGTGLFGAKNIQYF
TGCGCCAGCAGCCAAGATGTAAGCGGGACGGGTTTATTCGGAGCCAAAAACATTCAGTACTTC
>TRBV29-1|TRBJ2-2|.|TRBD1
CSVYSGDRAVTGELFF
TGCAGCGTTTACAGTGGGGACAGGGCAGTTACCGGGGAGCTGTTTTTT
>TRBV19|TRBJ1-5|.|.
CASSLGAGNQPQHF
TGTGCCAGTAGCCTCGGAGCCGGTAATCAGCCCCAGCATTTT
>TRBV5-1|TRBJ1-1|few|TRBD1
CASSLPVGQGELNTEAFF
TGCGCCAGCAGCTTACCGGTAGGACAGGGAGAATTGAACACTGAAGCTTTCTTT
>TRBV18|TRBJ2-7|few|.
CASSPPSAYEQYF
TGTGCCAGCTCACCGCCGTCGGCCTACGAGCAGTACTTC
>TRBV25-1|TRBJ1-4|.|.
CASSETTATNEKLFF
TGTGCCAGCAGTGAAACGACAGCAACTAATGAAAAACTGTTTTTT
>TRBV27|TRBJ2-7|few|TRBD2
CASSLRVAGDGYEQYF
TGTGCCAGCAGTTTACGGGTAGCGGGAGATGGTTACGAGCAGTACTTC
>TRBV30|TRBJ2-5|.|.
CAGQQNQETQYF
TGTGCCGGCCAACAGAACCAAGAGACCCAGTACTTC
>TRBV30|TRBJ1-2|.|TRBD1
CAWSWTGGYGYTF
TGTGCCTGGAGTTGGACAGGGGGCTATGGCTACACCTTC